This TCR beta chain stems from a study of blood T cells in healthy people across ages. Regarding the study as a whole: Diversity was estimated from one million T cells, and these estimates were considered underestimates.

Per the germline V gene, CDR1 is SQVTM and CDR2 is ANQGSEA. CDR3 length equals 11 residues. This clonotype was counted a single time. What it recognizes is unknown. One junction end does not reproduce the germline sequence, and a read error may be involved. Then a second PCR, running about 6 to 11 cycles, was carried out with a sample-barcoded 5' primer and a J-beta primer mix. All cDNA molecules were each tagged by a template-switch adaptor with 12 random nucleotides. Per-sample output comprised a minimum of 2.5 million paired-end reads containing CDR3. TCRdb reprocessed the 5' RACE reads via MiXCR and lists one record per CDR3 protein. The table includes 850,000 to 1,100,000 distinct CDR3 sequences, more than 30% detected once.

This rearrangement joins TRBV29-1 to TRBJ1-4, with D maybe TRBD1 (5 bases). The TCR originated in a man aged 18 to 30 in good health. Sequences were obtained from blood. The CDR3 sequence: CIVEDREKLFF. The CDR3 nucleotides read TGCATCGTTGAAGACAGAGAAAAACTGTTTTTT.